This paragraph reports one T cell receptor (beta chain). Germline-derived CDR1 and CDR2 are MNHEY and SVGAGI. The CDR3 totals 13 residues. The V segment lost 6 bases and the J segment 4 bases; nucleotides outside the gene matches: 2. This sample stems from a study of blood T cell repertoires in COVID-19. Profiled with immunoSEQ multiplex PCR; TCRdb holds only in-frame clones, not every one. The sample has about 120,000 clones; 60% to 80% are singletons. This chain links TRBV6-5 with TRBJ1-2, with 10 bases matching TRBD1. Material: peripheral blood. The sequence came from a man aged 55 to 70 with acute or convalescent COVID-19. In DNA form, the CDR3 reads TGTGCCAGCAGGACAGGGGGCGTCTATGGCTACACCTTC. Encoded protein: CASRTGGVYGYTF.